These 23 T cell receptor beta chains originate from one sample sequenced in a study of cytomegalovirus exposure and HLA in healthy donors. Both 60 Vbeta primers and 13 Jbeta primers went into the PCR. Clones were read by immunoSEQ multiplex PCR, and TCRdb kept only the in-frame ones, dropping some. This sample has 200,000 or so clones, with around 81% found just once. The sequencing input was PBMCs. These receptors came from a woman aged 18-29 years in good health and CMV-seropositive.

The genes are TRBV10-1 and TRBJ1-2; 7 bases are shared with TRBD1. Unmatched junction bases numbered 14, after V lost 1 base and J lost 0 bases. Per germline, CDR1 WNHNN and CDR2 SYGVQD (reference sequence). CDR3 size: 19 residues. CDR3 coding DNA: TGCGCCAGCAGTGAGTGGGCTTCGGGACAGCCACGTCCTAACTATGGCTACACCTTC. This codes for CASSEWASGQPRPNYGYTF.

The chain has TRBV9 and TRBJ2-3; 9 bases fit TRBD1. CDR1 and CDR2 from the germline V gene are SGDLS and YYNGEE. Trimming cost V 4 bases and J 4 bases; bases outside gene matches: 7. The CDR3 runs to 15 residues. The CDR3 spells CASSPGQGSADTQYF. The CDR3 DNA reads TGTGCCAGCAGCCCTGGACAGGGGAGCGCAGATACGCAGTATTTT.

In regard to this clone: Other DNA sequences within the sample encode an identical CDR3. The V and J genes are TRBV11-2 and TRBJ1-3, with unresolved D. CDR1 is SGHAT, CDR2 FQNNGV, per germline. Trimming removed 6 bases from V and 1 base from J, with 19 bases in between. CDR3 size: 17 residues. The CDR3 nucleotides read TGTGCCAGCAGTTCCCCCAGTGGAGTAGGTTCTGGAAACACCATATATTTT. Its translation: CASSSPSGVGSGNTIYF.

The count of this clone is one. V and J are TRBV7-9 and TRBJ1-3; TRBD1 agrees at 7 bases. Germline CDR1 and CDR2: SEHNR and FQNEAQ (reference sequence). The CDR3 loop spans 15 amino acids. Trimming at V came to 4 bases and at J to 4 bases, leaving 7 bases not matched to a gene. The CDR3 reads CASSSTRTGGNTIYF. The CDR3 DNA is TGTGCCAGCAGCTCCACGAGGACAGGCGGAAACACCATATATTTT.

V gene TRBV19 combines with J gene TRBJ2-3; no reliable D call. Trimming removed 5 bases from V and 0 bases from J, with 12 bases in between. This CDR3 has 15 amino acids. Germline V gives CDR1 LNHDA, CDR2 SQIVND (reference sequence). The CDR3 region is CASSALPESTDTQYF. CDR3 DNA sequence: TGTGCCAGTAGTGCCTTACCGGAGAGCACAGATACGCAGTATTTT.

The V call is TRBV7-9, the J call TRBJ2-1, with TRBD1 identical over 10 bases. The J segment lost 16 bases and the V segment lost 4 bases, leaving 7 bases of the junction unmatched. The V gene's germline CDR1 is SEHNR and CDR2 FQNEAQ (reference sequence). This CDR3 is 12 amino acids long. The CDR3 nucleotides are TGTGCCAGCAGCTATACCGGGACAGGGGAATTCTTC. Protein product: CASSYTGTGEFF. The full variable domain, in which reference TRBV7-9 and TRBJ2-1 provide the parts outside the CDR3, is DTGVSQNPRHKITKRGQNVTFRCDPISEHNRLYWYRQTLGQGPEFLTYFQNEAQLEKSRLLSDRFSAERPKGSFSTLEIQRTEQGDSAMYLCASSYTGTGEFFGPGTRLTVL.

The CDR3 sequence: CASSRPAGQIADYGYTF. The DNA of the CDR3 is TGTGCCAGCAGCCGCCCCGCGGGACAGATCGCCGACTATGGCTACACCTTC. The genes are TRBV11-2 and TRBJ1-2, with 7 nucleotides matching TRBD1. In germline, CDR1 is SGHAT, CDR2 FQNNGV. V lost 5 bases to trimming and J lost 3 bases; unmatched junction nucleotides: 15. The CDR3 consists of 17 residues.

CDR3 bases: TGTGCCAGCAGTAGAGGGGGATGGCGCACTGAAGCTTTCTTT. It yields the protein CASSRGGWRTEAFF. This chain connects TRBV14 to TRBJ1-1; weak D call: TRBD1 (6 bases). CDR3 length equals 14 residues. Trimming took 6 bases from V and 4 from J, leaving 15 bases between them. Per germline, CDR1 SGHDN and CDR2 FVKESK.

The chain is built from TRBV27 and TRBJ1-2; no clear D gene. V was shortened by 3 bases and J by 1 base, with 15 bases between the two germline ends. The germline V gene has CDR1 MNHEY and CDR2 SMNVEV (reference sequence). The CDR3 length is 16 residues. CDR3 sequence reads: CASSLAGGTLNYGYTF. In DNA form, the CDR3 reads TGTGCCAGCAGTTTGGCGGGCGGAACCCTTAACTATGGCTACACCTTC.

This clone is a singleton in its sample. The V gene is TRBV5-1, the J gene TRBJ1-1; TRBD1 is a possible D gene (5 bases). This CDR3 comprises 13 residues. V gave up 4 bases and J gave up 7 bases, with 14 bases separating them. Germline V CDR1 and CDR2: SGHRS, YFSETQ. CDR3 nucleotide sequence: TGCGCCAGCAGCCCAGGAGGGGACTTTGAAGCTTTCTTT. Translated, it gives CASSPGGDFEAFF.

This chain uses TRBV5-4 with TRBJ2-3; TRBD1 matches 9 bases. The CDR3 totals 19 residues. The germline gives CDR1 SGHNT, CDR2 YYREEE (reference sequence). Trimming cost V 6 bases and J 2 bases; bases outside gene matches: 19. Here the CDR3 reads CASTRGGQGSLHNTDTQYF. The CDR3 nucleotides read TGTGCCAGCACCAGAGGGGGACAGGGAAGTTTGCATAACACAGATACGCAGTATTTT.

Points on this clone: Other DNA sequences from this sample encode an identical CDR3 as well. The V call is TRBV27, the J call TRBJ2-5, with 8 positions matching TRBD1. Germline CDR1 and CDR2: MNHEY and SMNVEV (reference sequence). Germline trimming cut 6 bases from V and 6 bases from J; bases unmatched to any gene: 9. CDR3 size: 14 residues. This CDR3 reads CASRSQGTGKTQYF. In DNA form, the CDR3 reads TGTGCCAGCAGATCACAGGGGACAGGTAAGACCCAGTACTTC.

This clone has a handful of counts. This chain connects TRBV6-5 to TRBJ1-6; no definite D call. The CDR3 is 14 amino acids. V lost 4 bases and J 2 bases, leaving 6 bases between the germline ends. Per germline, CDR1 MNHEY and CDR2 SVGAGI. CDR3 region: CASSWQTYNSPLHF. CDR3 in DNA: TGTGCCAGCAGTTGGCAGACCTATAATTCACCCCTCCACTTT.

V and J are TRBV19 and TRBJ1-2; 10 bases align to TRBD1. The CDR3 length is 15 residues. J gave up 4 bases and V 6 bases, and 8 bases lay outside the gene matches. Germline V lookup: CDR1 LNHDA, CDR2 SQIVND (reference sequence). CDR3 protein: CASSHAGTGVYGYTF. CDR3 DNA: TGTGCCAGTAGCCATGCCGGGACAGGGGTCTATGGCTACACCTTC.

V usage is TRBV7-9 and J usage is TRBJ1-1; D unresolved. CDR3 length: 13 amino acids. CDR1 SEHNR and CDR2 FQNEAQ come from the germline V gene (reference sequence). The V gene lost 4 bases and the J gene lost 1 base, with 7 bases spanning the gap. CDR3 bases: TGTGCCAGCAGCTCAACAGAGAACACTGAAGCTTTCTTT. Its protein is CASSSTENTEAFF. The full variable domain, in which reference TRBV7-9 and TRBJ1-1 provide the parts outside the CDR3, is DTGVSQNPRHKITKRGQNVTFRCDPISEHNRLYWYRQTLGQGPEFLTYFQNEAQLEKSRLLSDRFSAERPKGSFSTLEIQRTEQGDSAMYLCASSSTENTEAFFGQGTRLTVV.

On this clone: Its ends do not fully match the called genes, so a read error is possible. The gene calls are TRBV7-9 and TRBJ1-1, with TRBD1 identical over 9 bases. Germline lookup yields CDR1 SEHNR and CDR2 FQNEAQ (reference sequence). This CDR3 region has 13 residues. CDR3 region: CASSDRGREKAVF. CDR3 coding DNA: TGTGCCAGCTCGGACAGGGGTAGGGAAAAAGCTGTCTTT.

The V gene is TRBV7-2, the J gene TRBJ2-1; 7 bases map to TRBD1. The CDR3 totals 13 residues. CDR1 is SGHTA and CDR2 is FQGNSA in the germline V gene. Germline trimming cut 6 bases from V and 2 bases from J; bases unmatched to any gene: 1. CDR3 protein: CASRQGPYNEQFF. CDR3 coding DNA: TGTGCCAGCAGACAGGGGCCCTACAATGAGCAGTTCTTC.

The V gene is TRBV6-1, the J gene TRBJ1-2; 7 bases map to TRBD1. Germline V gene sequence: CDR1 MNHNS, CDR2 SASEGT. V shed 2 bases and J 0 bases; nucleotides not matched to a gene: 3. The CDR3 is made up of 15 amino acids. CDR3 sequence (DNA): TGTGCCAGCAGTGAATACAGGGGCTCTAACTATGGCTACACCTTC. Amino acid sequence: CASSEYRGSNYGYTF.

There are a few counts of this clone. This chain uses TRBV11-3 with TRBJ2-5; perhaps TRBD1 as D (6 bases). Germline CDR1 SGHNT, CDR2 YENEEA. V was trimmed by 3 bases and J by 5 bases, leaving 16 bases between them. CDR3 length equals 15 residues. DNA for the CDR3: TGTGCCAGCAGCTTGGGCCTTGGGGGCTACGAGACCCAGTACTTC. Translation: CASSLGLGGYETQYF.

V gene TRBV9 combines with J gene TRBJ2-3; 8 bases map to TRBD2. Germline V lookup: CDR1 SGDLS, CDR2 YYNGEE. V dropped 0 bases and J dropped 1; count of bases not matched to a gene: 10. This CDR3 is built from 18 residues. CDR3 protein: CASSVAYSRGLGTDTQYF. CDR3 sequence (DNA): TGTGCCAGCAGCGTAGCTTATAGTAGGGGACTAGGCACAGATACGCAGTATTTT.

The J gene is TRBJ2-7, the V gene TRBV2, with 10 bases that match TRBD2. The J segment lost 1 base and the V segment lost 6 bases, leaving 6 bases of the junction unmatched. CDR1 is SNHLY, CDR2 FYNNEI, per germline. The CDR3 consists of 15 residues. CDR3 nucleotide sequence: TGTGCCAGCAGGGTAGCGGGGGGACGGTCCTACGAGCAGTACTTC. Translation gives CASRVAGGRSYEQYF.

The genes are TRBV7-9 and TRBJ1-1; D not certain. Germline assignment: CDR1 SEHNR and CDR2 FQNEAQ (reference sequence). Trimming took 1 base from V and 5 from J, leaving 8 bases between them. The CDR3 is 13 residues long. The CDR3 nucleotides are TGTGCCAGCAGCTTAGATGGAGGGACTGAAGCTTTCTTT. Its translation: CASSLDGGTEAFF.

CDR3 in DNA: TGCGCCAGCAGCCAAGACTACAGGGATTTGGCGGGGGAGTACAATGAGCAGTTCTTC. Amino acids: CASSQDYRDLAGEYNEQFF. V usage is TRBV4-3 and J usage is TRBJ2-1, with a weak D call TRBD2 (7 bases). V lost 0 bases and J lost 4, with 22 bases in between. Germline V gene lookup returns CDR1 LGHNA and CDR2 YSLEER. CDR3 length: 19 residues.